This is a list of T cell receptor beta chains from one sample in a study of T-cell memory formation after mild COVID-19. TCRdb redid the calling of the 5' RACE reads with MiXCR, one entry per CDR3 protein. The sample contains about 470,000 distinct CDR3 sequences, about 23% of which appear only once. What was sequenced was PBMCs or a T cell subset sorted from them (not recorded which). Receptor source: an adult woman who had mild COVID-19 (a few samples of this study predate the infection). Cell type and time point are not known. The CDR3 runs from the conserved cysteine through the conserved F or W. D genes are given only for firm matches. Size is stated for part of the rows, as once, few or many counts, or as a class when the clone is expanded.

-,TRBJ1-3,TRBV5-1,-,TGCGCCAGCAGCTTGTCAGGGACCACTGGAAACACCATATATTTT,CASSLSGTTGNTIYF
-,TRBJ1-1,TRBV7-8,-,TGTGCCAGCAGCTTCGTGAGGCCAGGTGAAGCTTTCTTT,CASSFVRPGEAFF
-,TRBJ1-2,TRBV10-3,-,TGTGCCATCAGTGATTGGTCAGAAATTAACTATGGCTACACCTTC,CAISDWSEINYGYTF
many,TRBJ2-7,TRBV5-5,TRBD1,TGTGCCAGCAGCCCCGCCACCGGGACAGGGGGCGAGCAGTACTTC,CASSPATGTGGEQYF
-,TRBJ2-5,TRBV7-8,TRBD2,TGTGCCAGCAGCTTAGTAGCGGGGGCGCCGGTAGAGACCCAGTACTTC,CASSLVAGAPVETQYF
few,TRBJ2-7,TRBV5-1,TRBD2,TGCGCCAGCAGCTGGGGAACCACCCTAGCGGGGGTTTCGGGCGAGCAGTACTTC,CASSWGTTLAGVSGEQYF
-,TRBJ2-2,TRBV5-1,TRBD1,TGCGCCAGCAGCCCCGGGACAGGCCTTGACGGGGAGCTGTTTTTT,CASSPGTGLDGELFF
few,TRBJ2-1,TRBV24-1,TRBD1,TGTGCCACCAGTGATTTGCTTGGGACAGCCTACAATGAGCAGTTCTTC,CATSDLLGTAYNEQFF
-,TRBJ2-1,TRBV6-2/TRBV6-3,-,TGTGCCAGCAGTTACTCGGGGCCGAGGTACAATGAGCAGTTCTTC,CASSYSGPRYNEQFF
few,TRBJ2-7,TRBV14,-,TGTGCCAGCAGCCCCCTTCGGGGCAGCTCCTACGAGCAGTACTTC,CASSPLRGSSYEQYF
-,TRBJ2-1,TRBV7-6,-,TGTGCCAGCAGTTCGGGCGACTACAATGAGCAGTTCTTC,CASSSGDYNEQFF
few,TRBJ2-3,TRBV11-2,TRBD2,TGTGCCAGCAGTTGGACTAGCGGGAGCGTCAGTACGCAGTATTTT,CASSWTSGSVSTQYF
few,TRBJ2-3,TRBV4-1,TRBD1,TGCGCCAGCAGCCTCTCAGAGGACAGGGGAGGCACAGATACGCAGTATTTT,CASSLSEDRGGTDTQYF
few,TRBJ1-5,TRBV12-3/TRBV12-4,TRBD1,TGTGCCAGCACATCACTGGACAGGGGTAATCAGCCCCAGCATTTT,CASTSLDRGNQPQHF
few,TRBJ2-1,TRBV12-3/TRBV12-4,TRBD2,TGTGCCAGCAGTTTAACTAGCGGGGGGTCTGGTGAGCAGTTCTTC,CASSLTSGGSGEQFF
-,TRBJ2-3,TRBV19,-,TGTGCCAGTAGCTTCCGAGGGGCAGATACGCAGTATTTT,CASSFRGADTQYF
few,TRBJ2-7,TRBV7-6,TRBD2,TGTGCCAGCAGCTATGGCGGGGGGCTCGGGGACGAGCAGTACTTC,CASSYGGGLGDEQYF
few,TRBJ2-1,TRBV4-3,-,TGCGCCAGCAGCCAAGGGGGACCCTACAATGAGCAGTTCTTC,CASSQGGPYNEQFF
-,TRBJ2-3,TRBV5-1,TRBD1,TGCGCCAGCAGCGCCTCCGGGACAGCCGGTACGCAGTATTTT,CASSASGTAGTQYF
few,TRBJ1-3,TRBV15,-,TGTGCCACCAGCAGACCTTACCCCTGGAACACCATATATTTT,CATSRPYPWNTIYF
-,TRBJ2-5,TRBV24-1,-,TGTGCCACCAGTGACCCCGGGACACACCAAGAGACCCAGTACTTC,CATSDPGTHQETQYF
-,TRBJ2-3,TRBV7-7,-,TGTGCCAGCAGCTTAGGGTGGGGTTCGGGCACAGATACGCAGTATTTT,CASSLGWGSGTDTQYF
-,TRBJ1-1,TRBV5-4,TRBD1,TGTGCCAGCAGCAGACCCGGGGACAGCACTGAAGCTTTCTTT,CASSRPGDSTEAFF
-,TRBJ2-1,TRBV5-4,-,TGTGCCAGCAGCGCTGCTCAGGGATATCCCTACAATGAGCAGTTCTTC,CASSAAQGYPYNEQFF
once,TRBJ1-1,TRBV30,-,TGTGCCTGGGGTATGAACACTGAAGCTTTCTTT,CAWGMNTEAFF
once,TRBJ2-1,TRBV11-3,TRBD2,TGTGCCAGCAGCTTTAGACTAGCGGGAGATCGTCACTACAATGAGCAGTTCTTC,CASSFRLAGDRHYNEQFF
few,TRBJ1-2,TRBV5-6,-,TGTGCCAGCAGTAGAGGGGACCTATATGGCTACACCTTC,CASSRGDLYGYTF
-,TRBJ1-1,TRBV20-1,-,TGCAGTGCAGAGACAAGCCCTGAAGCTTTCTTT,CSAETSPEAFF
few,TRBJ2-5,TRBV7-9,-,TGTGCCAGCAGCTTTTTAGGGGCGCAAGAGACCCAGTACTTC,CASSFLGAQETQYF
-,TRBJ2-7,TRBV29-1,-,TGCAGCGCCAAGGAGGGTTCAGGGCAGTACTTC,CSAKEGSGQYF
few,TRBJ1-1,TRBV19,-,TGTGCCAGTAGTTTTGCAGGGACCGTGAATGAAGCTTTCTTT,CASSFAGTVNEAFF
-,TRBJ1-6,TRBV10-3,TRBD1,TGTGCCATCAGGGGACAGGGGAATTCACCCCTCCACTTT,CAIRGQGNSPLHF
-,TRBJ1-4,TRBV5-1,-,TGCGCCAGCAGCCCGTCATGGGGGCTCGAAGAAAAACTGTTTTTT,CASSPSWGLEEKLFF
many,TRBJ2-2,TRBV20-1,-,TGCAGTGCTAGAGTTACGGTCAGCGGGGAGCTGTTTTTT,CSARVTVSGELFF
-,TRBJ2-1,TRBV4-1,-,TGCGCCAGCAGCCAGTCAGCCGGCTCCTACAATGAGCAGTTCTTC,CASSQSAGSYNEQFF
-,TRBJ1-2,TRBV20-1,TRBD1,TGCAGTGCTGGAGACATACAGGGGGCGGTCTATGGCTACACCTTC,CSAGDIQGAVYGYTF
few,TRBJ2-1,TRBV12-3/TRBV12-4,-,TGTGCCAGCAGTTTGGAACTAGCAAGTTACAATGAGCAGTTCTTC,CASSLELASYNEQFF
few,TRBJ2-5,TRBV20-1,-,TGCAGTGCGATGCAAGAGACCCAGTACTTC,CSAMQETQYF